This TCR beta chain was profiled in a study of beta chain features in type 1 diabetes. Findings of the study overall: Comparison showed that naive, central memory and Treg TCRB repertoires appeared more similar among patients than among healthy donors. Any HLA-type effect on TCRB rearrangement remained unresolved here. Shorter TCRB CDR3s, moderately but significantly so, were found in Type 1 diabetes patients in all four CD4+ subsets.

The authors reverse transcribed all of the isolated RNA, so sequencing captured expressed TCRB transcripts. The repertoire was sequenced with immunoSEQ multiplex PCR; TCRdb's copy has only in-frame clones and lacks some. This table holds approximately 240,000 clones, 16% found once. This clone was seen a handful of times. The target antigen is unknown. This CDR3 contains 16 residues. CDR1 and CDR2 (germline): MNHEY, SMNVEV (reference sequence). After removal of 2 bases from V and 7 bases from J, the junction contained 14 bases not matched to a gene. A heparinised blood draw that averaged roughly 120 mL was obtained once from each donor.

Material: naive CD4+ T cells from blood. This receptor was taken from a man aged 25 to 45 with type 1 diabetes. This chain joins TRBV27 and TRBJ2-7; 7 nucleotides match TRBD2. CDR3 nucleotides: TGTGCCAGCAGTTTACTGCTAGCGGCTCCTTTAAGAGAGCAGTACTTC. Translation: CASSLLLAAPLREQYF.